This record looks at one T cell receptor beta chain sequence and its context. Its antigen is currently unknown. The CDR3 extends over 14 amino acids. Trimming shortened V by 5 bases and J by 7 bases, and 15 bases separated the two germline ends. Looked up from germline, CDR1 is MNHEY and CDR2 is SVGAGI. Researchers ran the PCR with 60 Vbeta and 13 Jbeta primers. The authors' processing: In a later analysis, the count reached 82 million or so unique TCR beta chains, with around 11 million shared. Some clones are missing from TCRdb's copy, which holds only in-frame ones; the method was immunoSEQ multiplex PCR. Clone size and the V and J calls come from that table; the DNA yielded D and trimming. The sample has around 120,000 clones, 80% seen once. This sample is part of a study of cytomegalovirus exposure and HLA in healthy donors. Notes on the study in general: Earlier analysis found most TCR beta V segments productive about 90% or about 30% of the time. Cytomegalovirus status, reportedly, was diagnosed with high specificity and sensitivity by the classifier. Donors belonging to an Asian-associated ancestry cluster reportedly showed fewer N-insertions in productive TCRs than the roughly 670-donor mean, according to what a later analysis found.

This rearrangement joins TRBV6-5 to TRBJ2-1, with D maybe TRBD2 (5 bases). The material sequenced was PBMCs. This sequence originates from a man in his thirties or forties in good health and CMV-seronegative. This CDR3 reads CASSQLVEWNEQFF. CDR3 bases: TGTGCCAGCAGTCAACTAGTGGAGTGGAATGAGCAGTTCTTC.